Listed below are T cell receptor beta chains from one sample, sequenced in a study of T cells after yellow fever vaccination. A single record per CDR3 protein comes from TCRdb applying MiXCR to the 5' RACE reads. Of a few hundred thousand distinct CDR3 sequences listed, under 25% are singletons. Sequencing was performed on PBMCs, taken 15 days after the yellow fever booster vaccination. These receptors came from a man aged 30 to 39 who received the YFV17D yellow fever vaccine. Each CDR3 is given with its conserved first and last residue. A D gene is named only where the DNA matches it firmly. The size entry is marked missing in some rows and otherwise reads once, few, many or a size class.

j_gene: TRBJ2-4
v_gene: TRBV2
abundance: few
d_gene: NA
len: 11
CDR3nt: TGTGCCAGCAGTGTTCCGGGACCGGCGTACTTC
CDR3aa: CASSVPGPAYF

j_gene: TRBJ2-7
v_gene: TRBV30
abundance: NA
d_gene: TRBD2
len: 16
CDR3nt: TGTGCCTGGAGTGTTAAGGGACTAGCGGGACACGACGAGCAGTACTTC
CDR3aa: CAWSVKGLAGHDEQYF

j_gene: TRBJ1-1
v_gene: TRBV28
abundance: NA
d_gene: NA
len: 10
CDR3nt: TGTGCCAGCAGGGGCGAGGGAGCTTTCTTT
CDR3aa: CASRGEGAFF

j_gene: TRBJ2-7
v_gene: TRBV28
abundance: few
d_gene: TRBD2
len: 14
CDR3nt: TGTGCCAGCAGCGTGGCGGGAGTGACCTACGAGCAGTACTTC
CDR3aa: CASSVAGVTYEQYF

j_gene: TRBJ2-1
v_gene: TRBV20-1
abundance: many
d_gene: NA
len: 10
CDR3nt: TGCAGTGCTAGGAGGGAGGAGCAGTTCTTC
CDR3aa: CSARREEQFF

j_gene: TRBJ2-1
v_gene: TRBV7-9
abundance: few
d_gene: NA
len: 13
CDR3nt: TGTGCCAGCAGCTTTCAGGGCCTTTCTGAGCAGTTCTTC
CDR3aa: CASSFQGLSEQFF

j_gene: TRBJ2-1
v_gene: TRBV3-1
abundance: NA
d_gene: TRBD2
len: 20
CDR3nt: TGTGCCAGCAGGCCTAAAGCGGGAGTACGGGGAGTTCCATCTTACAATGAGCAGTTCTTC
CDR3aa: CASRPKAGVRGVPSYNEQFF

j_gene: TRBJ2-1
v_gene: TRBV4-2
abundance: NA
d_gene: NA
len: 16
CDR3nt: TGTGCCAGCAGCCAAGTTCTGGGGGGCATCTACAATGAGCAGTTCTTC
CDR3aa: CASSQVLGGIYNEQFF

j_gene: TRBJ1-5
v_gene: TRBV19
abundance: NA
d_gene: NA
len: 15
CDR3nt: TGTGCCAGTAGTATAGGTCGGCAGATCAATCAGCCCCAGCATTTT
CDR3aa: CASSIGRQINQPQHF

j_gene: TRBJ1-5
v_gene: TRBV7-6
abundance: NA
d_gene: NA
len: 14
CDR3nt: TGTGCCAGCAGCCCTAGCGGGAGCAATCAGCCCCAGCATTTT
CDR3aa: CASSPSGSNQPQHF

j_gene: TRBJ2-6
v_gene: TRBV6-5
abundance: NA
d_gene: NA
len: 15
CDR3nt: TGTGCCAGCAGTTACGGGGTTACTGGGGCCAACGTCCTGACTTTC
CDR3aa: CASSYGVTGANVLTF

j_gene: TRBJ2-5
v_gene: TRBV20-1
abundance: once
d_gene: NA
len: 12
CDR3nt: TGCAGTGCTCCGAGGCTGCAAGAGACCCAGTACTTC
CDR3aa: CSAPRLQETQYF

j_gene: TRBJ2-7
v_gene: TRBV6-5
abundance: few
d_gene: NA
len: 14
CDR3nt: TGTGCCAGCAGTTACGGGGCAGGACCCTACGAGCAGTACTTC
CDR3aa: CASSYGAGPYEQYF

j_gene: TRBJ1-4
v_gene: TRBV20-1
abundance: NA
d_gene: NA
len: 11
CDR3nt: TGCAGTGCTGCCCTCGGTGAAAAACTGTTTTTT
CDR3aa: CSAALGEKLFF

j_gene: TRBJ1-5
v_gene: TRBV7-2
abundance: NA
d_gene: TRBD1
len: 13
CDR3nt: TGTGCCAGCAGCTGGGACAGGAAACAGCCCCAGCATTTT
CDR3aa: CASSWDRKQPQHF

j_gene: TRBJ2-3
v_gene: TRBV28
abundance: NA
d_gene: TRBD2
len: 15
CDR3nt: TGTGCCAGCAGTTCGGCGGGAGCCCCCACAGATACGCAGTATTTT
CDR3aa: CASSSAGAPTDTQYF

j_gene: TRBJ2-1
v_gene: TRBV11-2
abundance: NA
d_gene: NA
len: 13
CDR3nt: TGTGCCAGCAACATTCCCCTAGGCCATGAGCAGTTCTTC
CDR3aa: CASNIPLGHEQFF

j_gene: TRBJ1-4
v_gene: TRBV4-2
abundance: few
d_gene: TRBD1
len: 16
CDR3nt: TGTGCCAGCAGCCGATCCGGACAGGCCGGTAATGAAAAACTGTTTTTT
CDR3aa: CASSRSGQAGNEKLFF

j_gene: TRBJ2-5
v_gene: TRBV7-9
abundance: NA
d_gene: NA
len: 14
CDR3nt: TGTGCCAGCAGCTTAGACGGCACCAGGGAGACCCAGTACTTC
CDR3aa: CASSLDGTRETQYF

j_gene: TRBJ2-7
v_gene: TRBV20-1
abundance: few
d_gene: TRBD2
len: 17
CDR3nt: TGCAGTGCTAGAGACCCCGGGACTAGCCGGTTCTCCTACGAGCAGTACTTC
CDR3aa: CSARDPGTSRFSYEQYF

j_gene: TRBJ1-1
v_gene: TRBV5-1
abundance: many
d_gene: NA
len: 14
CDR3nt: TGCGCCAGCAGCTTTGATGGGGGCAACACTGAAGCTTTCTTT
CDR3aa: CASSFDGGNTEAFF

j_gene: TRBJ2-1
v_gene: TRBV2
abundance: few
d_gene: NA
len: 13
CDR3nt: TGTGCCAGCAGTGAAGCGCCTCAGGAGGGACAGTTCTTC
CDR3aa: CASSEAPQEGQFF

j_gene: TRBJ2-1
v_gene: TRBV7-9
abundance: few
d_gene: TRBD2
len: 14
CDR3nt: TGTGCCAGCAGCCAGGGACTAGCGGCCCCTGAGCAGTTCTTC
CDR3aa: CASSQGLAAPEQFF

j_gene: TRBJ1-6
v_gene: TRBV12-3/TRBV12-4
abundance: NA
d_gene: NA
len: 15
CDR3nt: TGTGCCAGCACCCTCCAGGACATACGGACTTCACCCCTCCACTTT
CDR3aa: CASTLQDIRTSPLHF

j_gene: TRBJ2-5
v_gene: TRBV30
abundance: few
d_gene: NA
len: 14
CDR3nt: TGTGCCTGGAGTCCGACCGGGAGCCCAGGGACCCAGTACTTC
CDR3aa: CAWSPTGSPGTQYF

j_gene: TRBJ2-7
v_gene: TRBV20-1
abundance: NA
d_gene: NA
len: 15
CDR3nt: TGCAGTGCTAGAGATCTAGAGGGAGGCAACTACGAGCAGTACTTC
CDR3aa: CSARDLEGGNYEQYF

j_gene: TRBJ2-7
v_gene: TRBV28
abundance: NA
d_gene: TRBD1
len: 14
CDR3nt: TGTGCCAGCAGTTCTCCAGGGACAGGGCACGAGCAGTACTTC
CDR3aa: CASSSPGTGHEQYF

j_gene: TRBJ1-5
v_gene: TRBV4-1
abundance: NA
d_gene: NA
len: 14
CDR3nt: TGCGCCAGCAGCCAGTTCACAAGCAATCAGCCCCAGCATTTT
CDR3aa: CASSQFTSNQPQHF

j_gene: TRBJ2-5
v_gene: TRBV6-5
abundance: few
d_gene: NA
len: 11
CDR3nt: TGTGCCAGCAGTTATTTCGAGACCCAGTACTTC
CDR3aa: CASSYFETQYF

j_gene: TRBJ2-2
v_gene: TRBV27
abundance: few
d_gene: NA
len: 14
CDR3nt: TGTGCCAGCAGTTTAAGGCTAGACACCGGGGAGCTGTTTTTT
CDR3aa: CASSLRLDTGELFF

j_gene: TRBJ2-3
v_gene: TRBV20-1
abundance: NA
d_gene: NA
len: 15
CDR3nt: TGCAGTGCTAGAGATCAGTGGGGGGGCACAGATACGCAGTATTTT
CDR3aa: CSARDQWGGTDTQYF

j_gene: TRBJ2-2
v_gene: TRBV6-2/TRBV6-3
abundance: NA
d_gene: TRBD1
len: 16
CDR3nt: TGTGCCAGCAGTTACTCGACAGGGACGAACACCGGGGAGCTGTTTTTT
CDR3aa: CASSYSTGTNTGELFF

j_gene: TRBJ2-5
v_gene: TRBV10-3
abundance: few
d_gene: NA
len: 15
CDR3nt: TGTGCCATCAGTAGAGAGTCCCAGGGTAAAGAGACCCAGTACTTC
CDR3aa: CAISRESQGKETQYF

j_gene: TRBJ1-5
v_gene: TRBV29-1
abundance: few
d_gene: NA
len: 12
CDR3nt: TGCAGCGTTGGCGCCAGCAATCAGCCCCAGCATTTT
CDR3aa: CSVGASNQPQHF

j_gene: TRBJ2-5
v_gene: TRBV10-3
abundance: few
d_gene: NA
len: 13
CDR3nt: TGTGCCATCAGTGAGTCGAGGGAAGAGACCCAGTACTTC
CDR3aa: CAISESREETQYF

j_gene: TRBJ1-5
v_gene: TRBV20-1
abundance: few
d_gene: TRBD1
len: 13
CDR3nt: TGCAGTGCGGTGACAGGGGGGAACCAGCCCCAGCATTTT
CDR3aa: CSAVTGGNQPQHF

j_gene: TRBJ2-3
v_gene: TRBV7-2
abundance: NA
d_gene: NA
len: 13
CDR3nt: TGTGCCAGCAGCTTATGGGAAACAGATACGCAGTATTTT
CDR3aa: CASSLWETDTQYF

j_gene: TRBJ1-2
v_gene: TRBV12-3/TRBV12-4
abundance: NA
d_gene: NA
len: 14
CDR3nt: TGTGCCAGCACCCTGGGAAACTCAAACTATGGCTACACCTTC
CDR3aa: CASTLGNSNYGYTF

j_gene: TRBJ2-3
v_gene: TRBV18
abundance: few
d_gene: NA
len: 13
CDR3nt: TGTGCCAGCTCTCGTCATAGCGGAGATACGCAGTATTTT
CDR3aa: CASSRHSGDTQYF

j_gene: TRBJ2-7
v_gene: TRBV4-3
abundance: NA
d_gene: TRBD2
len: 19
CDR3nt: TGCGCCAGCAGCCAAGAAAGTACGTCGACTAGCGGGAGTCCCTACGAGCAGTACTTC
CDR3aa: CASSQESTSTSGSPYEQYF

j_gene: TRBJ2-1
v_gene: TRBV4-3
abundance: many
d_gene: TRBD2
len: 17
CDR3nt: TGCGCCAGCAGCCAAGATACCGCTAGCGGGATTTACAATGAGCAGTTCTTC
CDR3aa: CASSQDTASGIYNEQFF

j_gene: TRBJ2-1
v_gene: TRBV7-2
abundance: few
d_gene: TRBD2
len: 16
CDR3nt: TGTGCCAGCAGCTTAGGCGTAGGACTAGCGGGATATGAGCAGTTCTTC
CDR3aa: CASSLGVGLAGYEQFF

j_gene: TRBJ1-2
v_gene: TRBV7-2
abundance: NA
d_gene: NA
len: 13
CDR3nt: TGTGCCAGCAGTCAATCGTTTCAGGGAGGCTACACCTTC
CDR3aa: CASSQSFQGGYTF

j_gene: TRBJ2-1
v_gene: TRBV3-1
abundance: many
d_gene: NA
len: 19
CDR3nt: TGTGCCAGCAGCCAAGATGTTCAGTGTGAGGCTAGCTCCTACAATGAGCAGTTCTTC
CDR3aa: CASSQDVQCEASSYNEQFF

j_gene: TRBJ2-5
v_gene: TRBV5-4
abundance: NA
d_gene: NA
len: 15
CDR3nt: TGTGCCAGCAGCTTGGAGCAGGGCAGCGGAGAGACCCAGTACTTC
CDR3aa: CASSLEQGSGETQYF